These 19 T cell receptor beta chains came from one sample sequenced in a study of blood T cell repertoires in COVID-19. Sequencing was performed with immunoSEQ multiplex PCR; in TCRdb, only in-frame clones are kept and a portion is missing. The repertoire holds around 250,000 clones, with roughly nine tenths as singletons. The sequenced sample was PBMCs or T cells enriched from blood (not recorded which). Receptors were obtained from a human donor in a cohort exposed to, infected with or recovered from COVID-19 (not recorded which). The donor label of this sample is uncertain.

V and J are TRBV5-1 and TRBJ1-1, with no clear D. The V end was cut by 4 bases, the J end by 3 bases, with 19 bases between. The CDR3 runs to 16 residues. Germline CDR1 SGHRS, CDR2 YFSETQ. The CDR3 coding sequence is TGCGCCAGCAGCAGACTTCAGGTCGGGCGGGACACTGAAGCTTTCTTT. Amino acids: CASSRLQVGRDTEAFF.

The V gene is TRBV20-1, the J gene TRBJ2-5, with D perhaps matching TRBD1 (6 bases). Germline V gene data show CDR1 as DFQATT and CDR2 as SNEGSKA (reference sequence). CDR3 size: 15 residues. Trimming shortened V by 3 bases and J by 2 bases, and 16 bases separated the two germline ends. CDR3 residues: CSASGPRTAQETQYF. Here the CDR3 DNA reads TGCAGTGCTAGTGGTCCCCGGACAGCGCAAGAGACCCAGTACTTC.

The rearrangement uses TRBV7-2 and TRBJ2-2, with TRBD2 identical over 9 bases. V gave up 5 bases and J gave up 3 bases; unmatched junction bases: 1. CDR1 and CDR2 from the germline V gene are SGHTA and FQGNSA. This CDR3 contains 14 residues. The CDR3 loop reads CASSRGGDTGELFF. The CDR3 DNA follows: TGTGCCAGCAGCCGCGGGGGGGACACCGGGGAGCTGTTTTTT.

This clone was found once. The rearrangement uses TRBV19 and TRBJ2-7, with D perhaps matching TRBD1 (6 bases). Trimming took off 6 bases at V and 1 base at J, with 10 bases between the two ends. Germline lookup yields CDR1 LNHDA and CDR2 SQIVND (reference sequence). This CDR3 is built from 13 residues. The CDR3 sequence: CASSGDTSYEQYF. The CDR3 DNA reads as TGTGCCAGTAGCGGGGACACTTCCTACGAGCAGTACTTC. Full variable domain (missing parts from reference TRBV19 and TRBJ2-7): DGGITQSPKYLFRKEGQNVTLSCEQNLNHDAMYWYRQDPGQGLRLIYYSQIVNDFQKGDIAEGYSVSREKKESFPLTVTSAQKNPTAFYLCASSGDTSYEQYFGPGTRLTVT.

This chain joins TRBV27 and TRBJ2-1; 11 nucleotides align to TRBD2. The germline V gene encodes CDR1 MNHEY and CDR2 SMNVEV (reference sequence). J lost 0 bases, V lost 6 bases, and 7 bases had no gene match. The CDR3 extends over 17 amino acids. CDR3 loop: CASSSSSGGSSYNEQFF. The CDR3 DNA reads as TGTGCCAGCAGCTCCTCTAGCGGGGGGTCCTCCTACAATGAGCAGTTCTTC.

The chain combines TRBV6-4 with TRBJ2-3, with a weak D call TRBD1 (6 bases). The ends were cut back, 4 bases at V and 4 bases at J, with 12 bases in the middle. Germline V gives CDR1 MRHNA, CDR2 SNTAGT. This CDR3 region has 14 residues. The CDR3 nucleotides are TGTGCCAGCAGTGCACAGGGATGGGCAGATACGCAGTATTTT. It encodes CASSAQGWADTQYF.

This rearrangement joins TRBV30 to TRBJ1-1, with 12 bases fitting TRBD1. The CDR3 is 16 residues long. Germline V gene data show CDR1 as GTSNPN and CDR2 as SVGIG (reference sequence). V shed 0 bases, J shed 5 bases, and the junction held 7 bases outside the gene matches. The CDR3 DNA sequence: TGTGCCTGGAGTGTAGGGGACAGGGGGCGGGGGACTGAAGCTTTCTTT. Its protein product is CAWSVGDRGRGTEAFF.

This chain uses TRBV10-3 with TRBJ1-2, with 9 nucleotides matching TRBD1. V shed 3 bases and J 8 bases; nucleotides not matched to a gene: 7. Germline V gene sequence: CDR1 ENHRY, CDR2 SYGVKD. The CDR3 covers 14 residues. The CDR3 sequence is CAISEMGQGGGYTF. CDR3 DNA sequence: TGTGCCATCAGTGAAATGGGACAGGGAGGAGGCTACACCTTC.

The chain couples TRBV28 to TRBJ2-2; D remains unclear. Looked up from germline, CDR1 is MDHEN and CDR2 is SYDVKM. The CDR3 covers 17 residues. V lost 7 bases and J 4 bases, leaving 22 bases between the germline ends. CDR3 amino acids: CASTAAPPSSTTGELFF. The CDR3 DNA reads TGTGCCAGCACCGCGGCGCCGCCGAGTTCGACCACCGGGGAGCTGTTTTTT.

J is TRBJ2-6 and V is TRBV9, with TRBD2 matching over 8 bases. This CDR3 has 17 amino acids. V lost 3 bases to trimming and J lost 0 bases; unmatched junction nucleotides: 5. Germline CDR1 is SGDLS and CDR2 is YYNGEE. CDR3 residues: CASSEGLASSGANVLTF. The CDR3 region has the DNA TGTGCCAGCAGCGAAGGACTAGCCAGCTCTGGGGCCAACGTCCTGACTTTC.

The rearrangement uses TRBV25-1 and TRBJ1-1; a possible D gene is TRBD1 (5 bases). The V gene's germline CDR1 is MGHDK and CDR2 SYGVNS. The CDR3 runs to 14 residues. V was pared by 4 bases and J by 1 base, with 10 bases between. The CDR3 DNA reads TGTGCCAGCAGTGTGATTGGGGCGAACACTGAAGCTTTCTTT. Translation: CASSVIGANTEAFF.

V usage is TRBV4-1 and J usage is TRBJ2-5, with 11 nucleotides matching TRBD2. The CDR3 contains 18 residues. V lost 3 bases, J lost 5 bases, and 14 bases stayed unmatched. CDR1 and CDR2 from the germline V gene are MGHRA and YSYEKL. The CDR3 loop is CASSQLVAGGLGRETQYF. In DNA form, the CDR3 reads TGCGCCAGCAGCCAGCTCGTAGCGGGGGGGCTCGGACGGGAGACCCAGTACTTC.

This CDR3 reads CASSVGGGTGNTIYF. The CDR3 DNA is TGTGCCAGCAGCGTAGGGGGAGGAACTGGAAACACCATATATTTT. The chain joins TRBV9 to TRBJ1-3; no firm D call. The V gene lost 0 bases and the J gene lost 2 bases, with 9 bases spanning the gap. The CDR3 consists of 15 residues. The germline gives CDR1 SGDLS, CDR2 YYNGEE.

This chain uses TRBV11-2 with TRBJ1-4, with 7 bases aligning to TRBD1. The V segment lost 4 bases and the J segment 7 bases; nucleotides outside the gene matches: 6. Germline-derived CDR1 and CDR2 are SGHAT and FQNNGV. This CDR3 region has 14 residues. Written as DNA, the CDR3 is TGTGCCAGCAGCTGGCGGGACAGAGGTGAAAAACTGTTTTTT. Its translation is CASSWRDRGEKLFF.

V and J are TRBV19 and TRBJ1-5, with D possibly matching TRBD1 (5 bases). The germline V and J ends were trimmed by 9 bases and 1 base, with 16 bases remaining between them. Germline V gene lookup returns CDR1 LNHDA and CDR2 SQIVND (reference sequence). This CDR3 contains 15 residues. The CDR3 DNA reads as TGTGCCAGCAGCCGCGGGGACGCCAGCAATCAGCCCCAGCATTTT. It encodes CASSRGDASNQPQHF. The complete variable domain, with remaining parts taken from reference TRBV19 and TRBJ1-5, reads DGGITQSPKYLFRKEGQNVTLSCEQNLNHDAMYWYRQDPGQGLRLIYYSQIVNDFQKGDIAEGYSVSREKKESFPLTVTSAQKNPTAFYLCASSRGDASNQPQHFGDGTRLSIL.

The J gene is TRBJ1-1, the V gene TRBV30; 7 nucleotides line up with TRBD1. V lost 5 bases to trimming and J lost 1 base; unmatched junction nucleotides: 10. Germline lookup yields CDR1 GTSNPN and CDR2 SVGIG (reference sequence). The CDR3 is made up of 15 amino acids. The CDR3 loop is CAWRPIGGRNTEAFF. CDR3 sequence (DNA): TGTGCCTGGCGCCCTATAGGGGGCCGGAACACTGAAGCTTTCTTT.

The V and J genes are TRBV18 and TRBJ1-2; the D gene is possibly TRBD1 (6 bases). This CDR3 has 14 residues. Germline loops: CDR1 KGHSH, CDR2 LQKENI. Trimming shortened V by 0 bases and J by 7 bases, and 12 bases separated the two germline ends. Written as DNA, the CDR3 is TGTGCCAGCTCACCACCGTCGGGGGGCTCTGGCTACACCTTC. It translates to CASSPPSGGSGYTF.

V and J are TRBV30 and TRBJ1-1; D is unresolved. The CDR3 length is 13 residues. V was trimmed by 2 bases and J by 0 bases, leaving 7 bases between them. Germline CDR1 is GTSNPN and CDR2 is SVGIG (reference sequence). In DNA form, the CDR3 reads TGTGCCTGGAGTTACAACATGAACACTGAAGCTTTCTTT. This sequence encodes CAWSYNMNTEAFF.

V usage is TRBV5-1 and J usage is TRBJ2-1; the D gene is possibly TRBD2 (6 bases). The V end was cut by 5 bases, the J end by 5 bases, with 14 bases between. The CDR3 runs to 14 residues. Looked up from germline, CDR1 is SGHRS and CDR2 is YFSETQ. In DNA form, the CDR3 reads TGCGCCAGCAGAAGGCTAGCGTCAAACAATGAGCAGTTCTTC. Residues: CASRRLASNNEQFF.